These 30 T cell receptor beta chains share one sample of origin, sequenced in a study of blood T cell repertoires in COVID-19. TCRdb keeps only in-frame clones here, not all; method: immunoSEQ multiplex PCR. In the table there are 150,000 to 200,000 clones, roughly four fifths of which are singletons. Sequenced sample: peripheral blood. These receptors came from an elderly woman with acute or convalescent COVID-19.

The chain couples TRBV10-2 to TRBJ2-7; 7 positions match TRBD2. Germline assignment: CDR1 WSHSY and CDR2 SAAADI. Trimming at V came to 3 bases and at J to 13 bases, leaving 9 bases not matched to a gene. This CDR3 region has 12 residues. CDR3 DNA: TGCGCCAGCAGTGACCCGGGACTACATAACTACTTC. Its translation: CASSDPGLHNYF.

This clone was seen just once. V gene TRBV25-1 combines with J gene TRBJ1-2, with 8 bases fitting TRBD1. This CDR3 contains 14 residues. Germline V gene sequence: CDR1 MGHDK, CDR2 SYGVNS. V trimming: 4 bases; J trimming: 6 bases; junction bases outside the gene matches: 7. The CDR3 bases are TGTGCCAGCAGTGCTTTGGGGACAGGAGATGGCTACACCTTC. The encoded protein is CASSALGTGDGYTF.

CDR3 residues: CASGRGGAYNEQFF. The CDR3 nucleotides read TGTGCCTCAGGGAGAGGCGGGGCCTACAATGAGCAGTTCTTC. This chain connects TRBV19 to TRBJ2-1; D might be TRBD2 (6 bases). CDR3 length: 14 amino acids. Trimming shortened V by 11 bases and J by 2 bases, and 16 bases separated the two germline ends. The germline V gene has CDR1 LNHDA and CDR2 SQIVND (reference sequence).

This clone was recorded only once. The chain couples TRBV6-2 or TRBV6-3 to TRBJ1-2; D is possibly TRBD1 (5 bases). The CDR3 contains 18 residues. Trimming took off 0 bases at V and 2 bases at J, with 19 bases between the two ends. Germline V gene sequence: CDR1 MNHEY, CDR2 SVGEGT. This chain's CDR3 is CASSYSGQGITANYGYTF. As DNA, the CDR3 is TGTGCCAGCAGTTACTCGGGCCAGGGTATTACTGCAAACTATGGCTACACCTTC.

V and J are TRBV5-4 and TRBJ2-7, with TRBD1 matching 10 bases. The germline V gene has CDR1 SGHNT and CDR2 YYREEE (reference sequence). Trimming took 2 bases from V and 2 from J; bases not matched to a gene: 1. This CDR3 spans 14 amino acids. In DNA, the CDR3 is TGTGCCAGCAGCTTAGACAGGGGGCCCTACGAGCAGTACTTC. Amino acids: CASSLDRGPYEQYF.

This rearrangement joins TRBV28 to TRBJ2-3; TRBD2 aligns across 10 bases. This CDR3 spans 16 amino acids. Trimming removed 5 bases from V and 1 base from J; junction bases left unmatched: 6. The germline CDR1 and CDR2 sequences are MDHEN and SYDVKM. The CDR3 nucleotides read TGTGCCAGCAGTCCATTACTAGCGGGGCGCACAGATACGCAGTATTTT. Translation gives CASSPLLAGRTDTQYF.

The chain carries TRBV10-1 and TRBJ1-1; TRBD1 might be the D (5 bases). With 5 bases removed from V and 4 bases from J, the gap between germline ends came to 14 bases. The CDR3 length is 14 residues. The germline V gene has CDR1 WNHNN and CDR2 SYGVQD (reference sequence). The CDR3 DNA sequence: TGCGCCAGCAGTTCAGGGACTCGTTCCACTGAAGCTTTCTTT. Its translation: CASSSGTRSTEAFF.

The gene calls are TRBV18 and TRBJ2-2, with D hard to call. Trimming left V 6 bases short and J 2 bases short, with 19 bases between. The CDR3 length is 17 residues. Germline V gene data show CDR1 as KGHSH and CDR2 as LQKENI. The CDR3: CASSPVVLQTNTGELFF. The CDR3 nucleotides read TGTGCCAGCTCCCCTGTCGTTCTTCAGACTAACACCGGGGAGCTGTTTTTT. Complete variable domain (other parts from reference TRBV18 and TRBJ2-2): NAGVMQNPRHLVRRRGQEARLRCSPMKGHSHVYWYRQLPEEGLKFMVYLQKENIIDESGMPKERFSAEFPKEGPSILRIQQVVRGDSAAYFCASSPVVLQTNTGELFFGEGSRLTVL.

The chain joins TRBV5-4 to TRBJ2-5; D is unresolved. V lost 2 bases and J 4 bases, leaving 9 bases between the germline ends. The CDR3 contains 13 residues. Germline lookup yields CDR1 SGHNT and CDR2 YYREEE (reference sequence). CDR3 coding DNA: TGTGCCAGCAGCTTTACGCGTCGAGAGACCCAGTACTTC. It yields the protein CASSFTRRETQYF.

CDR3 sequence reads: CASSLLAGGYNEQFF. The CDR3, as DNA: TGTGCCAGCAGCTTGCTAGCGGGAGGTTACAATGAGCAGTTCTTC. This chain links TRBV7-9 with TRBJ2-1; 11 bases align to TRBD2. This CDR3 has 15 residues. Trimming at V came to 3 bases and at J to 4 bases, leaving 2 bases not matched to a gene. In germline, CDR1 is SEHNR, CDR2 FQNEAQ (reference sequence).

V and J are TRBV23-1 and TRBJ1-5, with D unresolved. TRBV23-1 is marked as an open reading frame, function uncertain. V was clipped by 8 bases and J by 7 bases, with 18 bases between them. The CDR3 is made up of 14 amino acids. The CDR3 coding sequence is TGCGCCAGCGGAGGAACACGGCACTTACAGCCCCAGCATTTT. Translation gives CASGGTRHLQPQHF.

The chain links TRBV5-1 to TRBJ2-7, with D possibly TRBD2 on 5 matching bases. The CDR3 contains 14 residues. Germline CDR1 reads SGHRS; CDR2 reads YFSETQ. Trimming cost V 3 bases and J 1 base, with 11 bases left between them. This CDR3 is CASSSTSGSYEQYF. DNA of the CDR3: TGCGCCAGCAGCTCCACAAGCGGTTCCTACGAGCAGTACTTC.

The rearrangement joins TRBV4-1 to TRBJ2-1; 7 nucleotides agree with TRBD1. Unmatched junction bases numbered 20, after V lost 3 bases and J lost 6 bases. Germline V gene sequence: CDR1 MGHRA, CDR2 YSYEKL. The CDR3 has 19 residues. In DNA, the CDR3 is TGCGCCAGCAGCCACGATAGGAAGGGGGCTGCTGGACGAACCAATGAGCAGTTCTTC. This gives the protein CASSHDRKGAAGRTNEQFF.

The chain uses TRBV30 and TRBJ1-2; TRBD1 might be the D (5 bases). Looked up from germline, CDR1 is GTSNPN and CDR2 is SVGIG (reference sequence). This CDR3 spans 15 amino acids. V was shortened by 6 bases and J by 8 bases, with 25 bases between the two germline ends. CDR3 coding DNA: TGTGCCTGCCCCTCGGGGGGGATTTATATCGGGGGCTACACCTTC. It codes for CACPSGGIYIGGYTF.

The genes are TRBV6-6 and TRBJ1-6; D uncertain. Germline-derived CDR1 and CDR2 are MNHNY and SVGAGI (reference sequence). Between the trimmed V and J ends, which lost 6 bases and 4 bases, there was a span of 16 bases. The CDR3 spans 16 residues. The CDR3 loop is CASSLGLPAYNSPLHF. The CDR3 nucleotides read TGTGCCAGCAGCCTAGGTCTGCCAGCTTATAATTCACCCCTCCACTTT.

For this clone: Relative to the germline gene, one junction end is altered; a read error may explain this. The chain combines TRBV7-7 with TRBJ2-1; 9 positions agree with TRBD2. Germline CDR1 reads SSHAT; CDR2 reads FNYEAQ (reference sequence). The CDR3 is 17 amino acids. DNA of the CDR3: TGTGCTAGCAGCCTTACTAGCGGGCGGAGCTCCTACAATGAGCAGTTCTTC. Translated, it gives CASSLTSGRSSYNEQFF. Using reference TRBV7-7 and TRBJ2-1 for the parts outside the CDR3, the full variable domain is GAGVSQSPRYKVTKRGQDVTLRCDPISSHATLYWYQQALGQGPEFLTYFNYEAQPDKSGLPSDRFSAERPEGSISTLTIQRTEQRDSAMYRCASSLTSGRSSYNEQFFGPGTRLTVL.

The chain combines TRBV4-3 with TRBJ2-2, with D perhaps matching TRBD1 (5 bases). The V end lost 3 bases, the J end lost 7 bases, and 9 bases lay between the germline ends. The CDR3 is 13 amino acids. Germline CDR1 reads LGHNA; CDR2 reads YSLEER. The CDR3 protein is CASSQSGIGELFF. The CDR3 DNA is TGCGCCAGCAGCCAGTCAGGGATCGGGGAGCTGTTTTTT.

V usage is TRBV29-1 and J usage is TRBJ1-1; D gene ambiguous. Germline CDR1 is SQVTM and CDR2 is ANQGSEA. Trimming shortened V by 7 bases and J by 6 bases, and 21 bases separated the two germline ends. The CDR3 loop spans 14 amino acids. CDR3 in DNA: TGCAGCGCGATGGCGGAACACCGAGGGCCTGAAGCTTTCTTT. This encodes CSAMAEHRGPEAFF.

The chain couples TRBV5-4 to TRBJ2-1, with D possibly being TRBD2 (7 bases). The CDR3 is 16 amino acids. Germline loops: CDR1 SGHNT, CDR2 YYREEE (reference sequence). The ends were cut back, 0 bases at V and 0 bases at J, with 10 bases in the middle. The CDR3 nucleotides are TGTGCCAGCAGCTTGGAGGGGGGGAACTCCTACAATGAGCAGTTCTTC. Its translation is CASSLEGGNSYNEQFF. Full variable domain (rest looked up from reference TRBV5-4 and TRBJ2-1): ETGVTQSPTHLIKTRGQQVTLRCSSQSGHNTVSWYQQALGQGPQFIFQYYREEENGRGNFPPRFSGLQFPNYSSELNVNALELDDSALYLCASSLEGGNSYNEQFFGPGTRLTVL.

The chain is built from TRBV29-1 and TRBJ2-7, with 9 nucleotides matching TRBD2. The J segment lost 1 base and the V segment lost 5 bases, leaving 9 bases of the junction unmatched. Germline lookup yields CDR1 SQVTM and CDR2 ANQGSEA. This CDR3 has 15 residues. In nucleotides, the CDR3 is TGCAGCGTTAGAATGGGAGCGGGAGGTTCCTACGAGCAGTACTTC. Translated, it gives CSVRMGAGGSYEQYF.

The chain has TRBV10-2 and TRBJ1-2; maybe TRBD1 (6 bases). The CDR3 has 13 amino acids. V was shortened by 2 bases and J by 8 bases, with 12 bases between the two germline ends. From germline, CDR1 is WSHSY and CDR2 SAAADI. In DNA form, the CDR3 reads TGCGCCAGCAGTGAGATACAGGGCGGCGGCTACACCTTC. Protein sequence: CASSEIQGGGYTF.

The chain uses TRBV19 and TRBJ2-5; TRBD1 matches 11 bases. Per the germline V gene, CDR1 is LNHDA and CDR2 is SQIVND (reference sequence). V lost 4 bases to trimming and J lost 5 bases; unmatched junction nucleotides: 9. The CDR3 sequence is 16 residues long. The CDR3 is CASSRGQGALWETQYF. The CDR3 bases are TGTGCCAGTAGTAGAGGACAGGGGGCGCTTTGGGAGACCCAGTACTTC.

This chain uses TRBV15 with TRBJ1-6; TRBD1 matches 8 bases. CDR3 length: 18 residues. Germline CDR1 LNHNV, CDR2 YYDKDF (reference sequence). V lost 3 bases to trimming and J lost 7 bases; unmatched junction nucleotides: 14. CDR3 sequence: CATSRARGQGGENSPLHF. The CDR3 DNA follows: TGTGCCACCAGCAGGGCGCGTGGACAGGGCGGGGAGAATTCACCCCTCCACTTT.

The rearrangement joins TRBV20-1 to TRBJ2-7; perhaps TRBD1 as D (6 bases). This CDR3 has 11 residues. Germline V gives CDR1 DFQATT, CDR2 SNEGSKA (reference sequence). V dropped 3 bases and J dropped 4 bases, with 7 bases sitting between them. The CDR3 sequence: CSASQGYEQYF. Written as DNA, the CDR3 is TGCAGTGCTAGCCAGGGGTACGAGCAGTACTTC.

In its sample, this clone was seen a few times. The CDR3 DNA is TGTGCCAGCAGTCACAGGGGGGAAACCTACGAGCAGTACTTC. It encodes CASSHRGETYEQYF. The chain has TRBV6-2 or TRBV6-3 and TRBJ2-7, with 8 bases that match TRBD1. CDR3 length: 14 residues. CDR1 is MNHEY, CDR2 SVGEGT, per germline. With 5 bases clipped from V and 2 bases from J, the junction kept 5 bases outside the gene matches.

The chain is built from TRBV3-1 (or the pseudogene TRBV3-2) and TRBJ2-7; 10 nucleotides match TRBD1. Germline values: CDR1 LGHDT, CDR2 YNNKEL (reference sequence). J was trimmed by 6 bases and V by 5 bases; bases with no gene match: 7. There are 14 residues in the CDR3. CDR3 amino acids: CASSMGQGTFEQYF. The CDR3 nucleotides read TGTGCCAGCAGCATGGGACAGGGGACTTTCGAGCAGTACTTC.

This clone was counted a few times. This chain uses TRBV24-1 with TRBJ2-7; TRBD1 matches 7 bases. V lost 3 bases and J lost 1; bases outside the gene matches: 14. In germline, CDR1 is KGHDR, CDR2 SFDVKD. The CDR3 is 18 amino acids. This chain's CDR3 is CATSDPFHGQAPSYEQYF. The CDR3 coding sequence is TGTGCCACCAGTGATCCATTCCACGGACAGGCTCCATCCTACGAGCAGTACTTC.

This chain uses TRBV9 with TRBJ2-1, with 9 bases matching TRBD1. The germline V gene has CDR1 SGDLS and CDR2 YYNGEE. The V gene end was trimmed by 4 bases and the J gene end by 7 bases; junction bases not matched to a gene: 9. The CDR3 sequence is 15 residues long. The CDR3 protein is CASSIGQGPANEQFF. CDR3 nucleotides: TGTGCCAGCAGCATAGGACAGGGGCCTGCGAATGAGCAGTTCTTC.

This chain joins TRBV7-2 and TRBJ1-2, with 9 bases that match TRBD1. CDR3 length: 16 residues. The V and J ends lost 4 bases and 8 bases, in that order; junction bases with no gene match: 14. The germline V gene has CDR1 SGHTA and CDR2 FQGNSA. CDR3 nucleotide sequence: TGTGCCAGCAGCTCTGCTCCGGGACAGGGCGCAAGGGGCTACACCTTC. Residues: CASSSAPGQGARGYTF.

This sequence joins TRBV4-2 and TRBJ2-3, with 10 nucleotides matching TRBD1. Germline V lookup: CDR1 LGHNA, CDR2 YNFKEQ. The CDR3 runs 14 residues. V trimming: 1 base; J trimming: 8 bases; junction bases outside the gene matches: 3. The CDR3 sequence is CASSQAGTGVTQYF. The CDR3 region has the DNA TGTGCCAGCAGCCAAGCCGGGACAGGGGTTACGCAGTATTTT.